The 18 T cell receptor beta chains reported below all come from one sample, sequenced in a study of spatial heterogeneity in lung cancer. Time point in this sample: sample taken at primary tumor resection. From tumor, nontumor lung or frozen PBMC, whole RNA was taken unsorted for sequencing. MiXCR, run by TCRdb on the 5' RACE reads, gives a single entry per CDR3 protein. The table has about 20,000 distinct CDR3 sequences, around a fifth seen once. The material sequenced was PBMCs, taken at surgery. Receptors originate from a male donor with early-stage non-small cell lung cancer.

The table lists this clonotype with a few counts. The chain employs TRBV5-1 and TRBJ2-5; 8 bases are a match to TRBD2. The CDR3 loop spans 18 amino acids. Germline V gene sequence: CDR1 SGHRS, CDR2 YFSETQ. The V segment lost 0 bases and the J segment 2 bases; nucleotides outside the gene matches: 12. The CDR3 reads CASSLAPPSGGRQETQYF. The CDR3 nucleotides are TGCGCCAGCAGCTTGGCCCCTCCCAGCGGGGGACGACAAGAGACCCAGTACTTC.

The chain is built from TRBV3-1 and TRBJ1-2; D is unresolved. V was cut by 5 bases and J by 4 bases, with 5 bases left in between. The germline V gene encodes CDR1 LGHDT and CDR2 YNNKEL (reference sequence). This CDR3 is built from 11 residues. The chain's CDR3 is CASSSFYGYTF. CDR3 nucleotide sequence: TGTGCCAGCAGCTCGTTCTATGGCTACACCTTC.

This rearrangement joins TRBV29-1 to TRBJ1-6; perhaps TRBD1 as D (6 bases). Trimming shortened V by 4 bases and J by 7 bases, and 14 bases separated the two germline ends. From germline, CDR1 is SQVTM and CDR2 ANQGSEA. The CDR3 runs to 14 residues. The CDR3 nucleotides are TGCAGCGTTGGAGAGAGAGGGGGAAATTCACCCCTCCACTTT. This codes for CSVGERGGNSPLHF.

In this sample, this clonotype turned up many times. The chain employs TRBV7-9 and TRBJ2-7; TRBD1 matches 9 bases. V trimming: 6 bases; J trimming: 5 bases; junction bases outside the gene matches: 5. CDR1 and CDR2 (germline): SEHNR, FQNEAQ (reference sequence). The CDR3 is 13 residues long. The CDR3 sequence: CASSPGQGDEQYF. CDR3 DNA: TGTGCCAGCAGTCCGGGACAGGGCGACGAGCAGTACTTC.

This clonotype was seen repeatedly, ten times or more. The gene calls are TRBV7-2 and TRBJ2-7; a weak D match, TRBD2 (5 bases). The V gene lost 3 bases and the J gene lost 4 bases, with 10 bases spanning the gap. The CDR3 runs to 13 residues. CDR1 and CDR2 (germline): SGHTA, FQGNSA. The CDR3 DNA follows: TGTGCCAGCAGCTTGGGAGCAGGTTACGAGCAGTACTTC. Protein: CASSLGAGYEQYF.

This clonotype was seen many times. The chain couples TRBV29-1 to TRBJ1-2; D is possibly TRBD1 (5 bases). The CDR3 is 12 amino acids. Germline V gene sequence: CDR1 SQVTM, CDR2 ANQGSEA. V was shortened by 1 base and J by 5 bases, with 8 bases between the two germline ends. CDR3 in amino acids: CSVEAGIYGYTF. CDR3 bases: TGCAGCGTTGAAGCAGGGATATATGGCTACACCTTC.

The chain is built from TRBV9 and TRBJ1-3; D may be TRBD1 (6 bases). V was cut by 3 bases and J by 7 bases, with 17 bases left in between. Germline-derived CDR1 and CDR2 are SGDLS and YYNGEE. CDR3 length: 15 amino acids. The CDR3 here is CASSGKGGVDNTIYF. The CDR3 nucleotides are TGTGCCAGCAGCGGTAAAGGGGGTGTTGATAACACCATATATTTT.

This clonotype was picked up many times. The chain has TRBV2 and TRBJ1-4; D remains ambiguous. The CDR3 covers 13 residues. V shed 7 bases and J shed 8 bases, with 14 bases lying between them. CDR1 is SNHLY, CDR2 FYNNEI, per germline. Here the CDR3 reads CASTSTSSEKLFF. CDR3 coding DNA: TGTGCCAGCACATCTACTAGTAGCGAAAAACTGTTTTTT.

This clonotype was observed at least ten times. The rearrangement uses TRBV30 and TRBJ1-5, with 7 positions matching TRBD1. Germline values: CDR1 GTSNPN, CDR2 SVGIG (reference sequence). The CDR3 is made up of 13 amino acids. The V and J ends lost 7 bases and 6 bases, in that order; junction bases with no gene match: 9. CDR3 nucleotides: TGTGCCTTATCCACAGGGGCGGTTCAGCCCCAGCATTTT. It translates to CALSTGAVQPQHF.

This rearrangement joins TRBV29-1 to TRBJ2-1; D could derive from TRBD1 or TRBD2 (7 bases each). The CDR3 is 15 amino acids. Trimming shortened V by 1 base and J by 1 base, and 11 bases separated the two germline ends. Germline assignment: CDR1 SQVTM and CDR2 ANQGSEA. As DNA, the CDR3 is TGCAGCGTTGAAGTCAGGGGGGGTTCCTACAATGAGCAGTTCTTC. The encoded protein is CSVEVRGGSYNEQFF.

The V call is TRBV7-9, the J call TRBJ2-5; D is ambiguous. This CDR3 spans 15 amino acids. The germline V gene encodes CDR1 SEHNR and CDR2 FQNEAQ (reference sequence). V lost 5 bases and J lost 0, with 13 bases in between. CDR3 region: CASSPPAPNQETQYF. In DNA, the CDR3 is TGTGCCAGCAGCCCCCCGGCCCCCAACCAAGAGACCCAGTACTTC.

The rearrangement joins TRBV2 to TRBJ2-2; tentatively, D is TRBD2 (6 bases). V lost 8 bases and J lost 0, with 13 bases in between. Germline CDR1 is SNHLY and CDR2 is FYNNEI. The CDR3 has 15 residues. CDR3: CASSLGGANTGELFF. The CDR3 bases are TGTGCCAGCTCCCTGGGGGGTGCGAACACCGGGGAGCTGTTTTTT. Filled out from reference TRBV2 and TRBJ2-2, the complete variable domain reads EPEVTQTPSHQVTQMGQEVILRCVPISNHLYFYWYRQILGQKVEFLVSFYNNEISEKSEIFDDQFSVERPDGSNFTLKIRSTKLEDSAMYFCASSLGGANTGELFFGEGSRLTVL.

CDR3 residues: CAWSATSSTDTQYF. In DNA form, the CDR3 reads TGTGCCTGGAGTGCGACTAGTTCCACAGATACGCAGTATTTT. The V and J genes are TRBV30 and TRBJ2-3; possible D gene TRBD2, 6 bases. Germline values: CDR1 GTSNPN, CDR2 SVGIG (reference sequence). The CDR3 covers 14 residues. The V gene lost 1 base and the J gene lost 2 bases, with 10 bases spanning the gap. The full variable domain, in which reference TRBV30 and TRBJ2-3 provide the parts outside the CDR3, is SQTIHQWPATLVQPVGSPLSLECTVEGTSNPNLYWYRQAAGRGLQLLFYSVGIGQISSEVPQNLSASRPQDRQFILSSKKLLLSDSGFYLCAWSATSSTDTQYFGPGTRLTVL.

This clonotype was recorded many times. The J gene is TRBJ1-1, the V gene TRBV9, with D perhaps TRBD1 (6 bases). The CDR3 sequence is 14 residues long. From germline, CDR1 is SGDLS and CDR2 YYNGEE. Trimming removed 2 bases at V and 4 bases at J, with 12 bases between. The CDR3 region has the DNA TGTGCCAGCAGCGTCCAGGGGAGCGGCACTGAAGCTTTCTTT. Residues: CASSVQGSGTEAFF.

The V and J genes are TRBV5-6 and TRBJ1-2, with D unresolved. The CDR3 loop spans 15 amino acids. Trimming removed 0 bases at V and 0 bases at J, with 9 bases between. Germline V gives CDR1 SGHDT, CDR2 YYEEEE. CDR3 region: CASSLGPETNYGYTF. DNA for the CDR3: TGTGCCAGCAGCTTGGGGCCAGAGACTAACTATGGCTACACCTTC.

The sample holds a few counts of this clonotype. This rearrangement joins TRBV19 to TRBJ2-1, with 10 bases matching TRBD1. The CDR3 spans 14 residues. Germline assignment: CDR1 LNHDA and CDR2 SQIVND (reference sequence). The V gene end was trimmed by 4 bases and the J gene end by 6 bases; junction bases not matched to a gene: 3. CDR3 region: CASSRGQGPNEQFF. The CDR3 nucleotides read TGTGCCAGTAGTAGGGGACAGGGGCCCAATGAGCAGTTCTTC.

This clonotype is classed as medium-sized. CDR3 sequence reads: CASSLDRVNTEAFF. CDR3 bases: TGTGCCAGCAGTCTGGACAGGGTGAACACTGAAGCTTTCTTT. This chain joins TRBV12-3 or TRBV12-4 and TRBJ1-1; 8 nucleotides align to TRBD1. Trimming cost V 5 bases and J 0 bases; bases outside gene matches: 2. This CDR3 is 14 amino acids long.

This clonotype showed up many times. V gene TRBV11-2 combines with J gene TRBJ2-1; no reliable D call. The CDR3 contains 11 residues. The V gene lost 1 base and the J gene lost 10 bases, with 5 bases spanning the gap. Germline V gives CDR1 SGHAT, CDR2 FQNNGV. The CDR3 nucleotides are TGTGCCAGCAGCTTAGGGGTGGAGCAGTTCTTC. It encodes CASSLGVEQFF.